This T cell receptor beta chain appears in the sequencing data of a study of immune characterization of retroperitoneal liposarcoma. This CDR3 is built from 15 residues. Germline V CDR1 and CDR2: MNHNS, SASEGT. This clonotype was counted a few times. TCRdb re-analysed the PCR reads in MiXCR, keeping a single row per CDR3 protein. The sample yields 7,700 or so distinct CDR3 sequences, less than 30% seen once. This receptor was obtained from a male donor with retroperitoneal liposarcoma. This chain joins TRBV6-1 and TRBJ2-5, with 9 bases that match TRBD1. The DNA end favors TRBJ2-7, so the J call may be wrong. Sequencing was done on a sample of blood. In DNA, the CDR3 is TGTGCCAGCAGAGAGGGACAGGGCGGTTTCTACGAGCAGTACTTC. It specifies CASREGQGGFYEQYF.